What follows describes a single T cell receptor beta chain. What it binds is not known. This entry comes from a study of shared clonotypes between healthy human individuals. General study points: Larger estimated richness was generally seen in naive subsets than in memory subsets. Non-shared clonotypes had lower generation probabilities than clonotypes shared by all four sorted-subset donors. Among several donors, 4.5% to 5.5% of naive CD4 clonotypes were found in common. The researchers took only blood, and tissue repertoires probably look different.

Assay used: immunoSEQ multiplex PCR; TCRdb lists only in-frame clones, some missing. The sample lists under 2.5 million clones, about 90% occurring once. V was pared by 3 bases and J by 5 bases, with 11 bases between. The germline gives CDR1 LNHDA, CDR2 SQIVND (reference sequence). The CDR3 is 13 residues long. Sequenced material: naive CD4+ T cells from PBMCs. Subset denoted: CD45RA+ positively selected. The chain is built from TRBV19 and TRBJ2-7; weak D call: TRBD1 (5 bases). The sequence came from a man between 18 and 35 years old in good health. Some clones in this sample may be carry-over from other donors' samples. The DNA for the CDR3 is TGTGCCAGTAGTATTTCAGGGATCCACGAGCAGTACTTC. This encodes CASSISGIHEQYF.